This T cell receptor beta chain was recovered during a study of T cell responses to AZD1222 COVID-19 vaccine. Study details: Second-dose intervals of approximately 4 or approximately 12 weeks were pooled.

Findings and limits, study-wide: White British donors predominated, females outnumbered males, and clonal diversity was possibly underestimated.

As for this clone: Its matching antigen is unknown.

J gave up 2 bases and V 6 bases, and 9 bases lay outside the gene matches. This CDR3 is 16 amino acids long. Germline lookup yields CDR1 MNHEY and CDR2 SVGEGT. The protocol was immunoSEQ multiplex PCR, while the TCRdb copy is restricted to in-frame clones and leaves out a portion. The table shows 110,000 to 150,000 clones, with just over 85% occurring only once. The sample here was peripheral blood, taken on day 0 of AZD1222 vaccination. This TCR came from an adult in good health. The genes are TRBV6-2 or TRBV6-3 and TRBJ2-3; TRBD2 agrees at 9 bases. The DNA of the CDR3 is TGTGCCAGCAGCCCACGACTAGCGGTCATCACAGATACGCAGTATTTT. Translation gives CASSPRLAVITDTQYF.